Following are 30 T cell receptor beta chains from one sample sequenced in a study of metastatic and nonmetastatic thyroid tumors. With MiXCR, TCRdb reprocessed the PCR reads. The sample has around 21,000 clones; roughly 24% are singletons. Every patient underwent thyroid surgery untreated. Sequenced: blood. The receptors stem from a male donor with papillary thyroid cancer or a benign thyroid nodule (not recorded which). Some clones in this sample may be carry-over from other donors' samples.

This clone was detected many times. The rearrangement links TRBV12-3 or TRBV12-4 to TRBJ1-1; no clear D. This CDR3 is 13 amino acids long. Trimming left V 7 bases short and J 0 bases short, with 9 bases between. CDR3 DNA sequence: TGTGCCAGCATTTCCCCCATGAACACTGAAGCTTTCTTT. It translates to CASISPMNTEAFF.

This sequence joins TRBV19 and TRBJ1-2, with D hard to call. Germline CDR1 LNHDA, CDR2 SQIVND (reference sequence). The CDR3 totals 15 residues. V was clipped by 7 bases and J by 0 bases, with 15 bases between them. This CDR3 is CASTSAPGANYGYTF. DNA for the CDR3: TGTGCCAGTACCTCCGCCCCAGGAGCTAACTATGGCTACACCTTC.

This clone is medium-sized. The chain couples TRBV6-1 to TRBJ2-3, with D unclear. Germline assignment: CDR1 MNHNS and CDR2 SASEGT. V was clipped by 2 bases and J by 0 bases, with 9 bases between them. The CDR3 is 15 amino acids. For the CDR3, the DNA is TGTGCCAGCAGTGAATCGGACGGGAGCACAGATACGCAGTATTTT. Translated: CASSESDGSTDTQYF.

This clone was seen at least ten times. The chain combines TRBV19 with TRBJ1-6; 9 nucleotides line up with TRBD1. V lost 4 bases to trimming and J lost 9 bases; unmatched junction nucleotides: 4. The CDR3 is made up of 14 amino acids. Germline lookup yields CDR1 LNHDA and CDR2 SQIVND (reference sequence). The CDR3 nucleotides read TGTGCCAGTAGTACGACAGGGGGACTTTCACCCCTCCACTTT. It specifies CASSTTGGLSPLHF.

The CDR3, as DNA: TGTGCCAGCGAGCTCGGGGGTAACAATGAGCAGTTCTTC. Translation: CASELGGNNEQFF. The chain uses TRBV2 and TRBJ2-1, with a weak D call TRBD2 (6 bases). V lost 8 bases, J lost 5 bases, and 13 bases lay in between. The germline V gene encodes CDR1 SNHLY and CDR2 FYNNEI. CDR3 size: 13 residues.

In this sample, this clone turned up a few times. The J gene is TRBJ2-4, the V gene TRBV20-1; D not certain. This CDR3 spans 14 amino acids. Germline CDR1 and CDR2: DFQATT and SNEGSKA (reference sequence). V lost 6 bases to trimming and J lost 2 bases, with 14 bases between them. As DNA, the CDR3 is TGCAGTGCCCCCCGCGGCGGTACCAAAAACATTCAGTACTTC. Translating gives CSAPRGGTKNIQYF.

This clone has a count of ten or more. The V call is TRBV6-1, the J call TRBJ1-5; 9 bases line up with TRBD1. CDR1 and CDR2 from the germline V gene are MNHNS and SASEGT. The CDR3 runs to 13 residues. V lost 8 bases, J lost 5 bases, and 4 bases stayed unmatched. The CDR3 loop is CASGGQGDQPQHF. The CDR3 DNA is TGTGCCAGCGGGGGACAGGGTGATCAGCCCCAGCATTTT.

This clone was observed at least ten times. The V and J genes are TRBV15 and TRBJ1-2; D possibly corresponds to TRBD1 (5 bases). This CDR3 is 16 amino acids long. Germline V gene lookup returns CDR1 LNHNV and CDR2 YYDKDF (reference sequence). V lost 0 bases to trimming and J lost 1 base, with 12 bases between them. CDR3 region: CATSRDATAFNYGYTF. DNA for the CDR3: TGTGCCACCAGCAGAGATGCGACAGCCTTTAACTATGGCTACACCTTC.

This chain connects TRBV12-3 or TRBV12-4 to TRBJ2-1; 7 bases map to TRBD1. V lost 6 bases, J lost 6 bases, and 8 bases stayed unmatched. The CDR3 loop spans 14 amino acids. The CDR3 bases are TGTGCCAGCAGCCCAACGACAGGGTCCAATGAGCAGTTCTTC. Protein sequence: CASSPTTGSNEQFF.

Remarks on this clone: This may come from a read error, since a much larger clone is one base off. This sequence joins TRBV7-9 and TRBJ1-1; D is possibly TRBD1 (6 bases). The CDR3 has 14 amino acids. V was shortened by 5 bases and J by 1 base, with 11 bases between the two germline ends. The germline V gene has CDR1 SEHNR and CDR2 FQNEAQ (reference sequence). The CDR3, as DNA: TGTGCCAGCAGCGACAACAGGGAGAACACTGAAGCTTTCTTT. The encoded protein is CASSDNRENTEAFF.

This clone has ten or more counts. This chain links TRBV6-1 with TRBJ2-7, with 9 nucleotides matching TRBD2. The CDR3 sequence is 15 residues long. Trimming at V came to 6 bases and at J to 9 bases, leaving 15 bases not matched to a gene. Germline V lookup: CDR1 MNHNS, CDR2 SASEGT. CDR3 DNA: TGTGCCAGCAGCCAGGCCGGGACTAGCCATAGAGCGCAGTACTTC. This gives the protein CASSQAGTSHRAQYF.

Notes on this clone: A clone one base away is much larger, so this may be a read error. Other DNA sequences in this specimen translate into the identical CDR3. J is TRBJ2-3 and V is TRBV27, with TRBD2 identical over 11 bases. Germline V gene lookup returns CDR1 MNHEY and CDR2 SMNVEV (reference sequence). The CDR3 spans 20 residues. J gave up 1 base and V 3 bases, and 15 bases lay outside the gene matches. CDR3 sequence: CASSFRVATSGSSRTDTQYF. CDR3 bases: TGTGCCAGCAGTTTTCGGGTGGCTACTAGCGGGAGTTCCCGCACAGATACGCAGTATTTT.

This clone was seen many times. CDR3 sequence: CATSDSRQAYQETQYF. CDR3 DNA sequence: TGTGCCACCAGTGATTCCCGGCAGGCGTACCAAGAGACCCAGTACTTC. This chain uses TRBV24-1 with TRBJ2-5; D unresolved. The germline V gene encodes CDR1 KGHDR and CDR2 SFDVKD. This CDR3 spans 16 amino acids. Trimming took 2 bases from V and 0 from J, leaving 12 bases between them.

This rearrangement joins TRBV19 to TRBJ2-4; 10 bases map to TRBD2. Germline trimming cut 0 bases from V and 3 bases from J; bases unmatched to any gene: 8. Germline CDR1 LNHDA, CDR2 SQIVND (reference sequence). The CDR3 totals 18 residues. This chain's CDR3 is CASSIDSMSGRGKNIQYF. CDR3 bases: TGTGCCAGTAGTATAGATTCTATGAGCGGGAGGGGCAAAAACATTCAGTACTTC.

This clone was found many times. The gene calls are TRBV7-2 and TRBJ2-3; D gene ambiguous. The CDR3 consists of 15 residues. Trimming shortened V by 5 bases and J by 1 base, and 13 bases separated the two germline ends. CDR1 and CDR2 from the germline V gene are SGHTA and FQGNSA. CDR3 protein: CASSLGGKRTDTQYF. CDR3 DNA: TGTGCCAGCAGCCTCGGTGGTAAACGCACAGATACGCAGTATTTT.

In its sample, this clone is large. This chain links TRBV6-5 with TRBJ1-1, with D perhaps matching TRBD1 (6 bases). This CDR3 has 13 residues. The germline V gene encodes CDR1 MNHEY and CDR2 SVGAGI. V was clipped by 2 bases and J by 4 bases, with 8 bases between them. CDR3 region: CASSYQGSTEAFF. The CDR3 DNA reads TGTGCCAGCAGTTACCAGGGGAGCACTGAAGCTTTCTTT.

This clone was seen only a few times. This rearrangement joins TRBV5-5 to TRBJ2-2; 9 bases map to TRBD2. Losses at the gene ends were 5 bases for V and 8 bases for J; bases not matched to a gene: 7. The germline gives CDR1 SGHKS, CDR2 YYEKEE (reference sequence). The CDR3 consists of 14 residues. This CDR3 reads CASSLDSGRGELFF. The CDR3 DNA sequence: TGTGCCAGCAGTCTGGATAGCGGGAGAGGGGAGCTGTTTTTT.

This clone has ten or more counts. The J gene is TRBJ1-5, the V gene TRBV28; D perhaps matches TRBD1 (5 bases). The germline V gene has CDR1 MDHEN and CDR2 SYDVKM. This CDR3 is built from 16 residues. V was pared by 3 bases and J by 0 bases, with 12 bases between. CDR3 sequence (DNA): TGTGCCAGCAGTTTTGGGGCACCACTTAGCAATCAGCCCCAGCATTTT. It yields the protein CASSFGAPLSNQPQHF.

This clone was recorded a few times. The junction and the germline gene differ at one end; a read error may be behind it. The chain carries TRBV6-5 and TRBJ2-6; D not resolved. The germline CDR1 and CDR2 sequences are MNHEY and SVGAGI. The CDR3 is 17 residues long. This CDR3 is CASSYSSRFSVANVLTF. As DNA, the CDR3 is TGTGCCAGCAGTTACTCAAGCAGGTTCTCTGTGGCCAACGTCCTGACTTTC.

The V gene is TRBV18, the J gene TRBJ1-2, with TRBD1 as a possible D gene (5 bases). The germline V and J ends were trimmed by 3 bases and 3 bases, with 26 bases remaining between them. Germline V CDR1 and CDR2: KGHSH, LQKENI. The CDR3 totals 19 residues. The CDR3 region has the DNA TGTGCCAGCTCACCCCCCTCCCACCGTAGTAGGGGCGCACACTATGGCTACACCTTC. Translated, it gives CASSPPSHRSRGAHYGYTF.

The table lists this clone with a few counts. Given a much more abundant clone one base away, this may be a read error. In DNA, the CDR3 is TGTGCCAGCAGCTTGGTTAATTCATCCCTCCACTTT. Protein product: CASSLVNSSLHF. This sequence joins TRBV7-9 and TRBJ1-6; D ambiguous. The CDR3 has 12 residues. Germline V CDR1 and CDR2: SEHNR, FQNEAQ (reference sequence).

This clone has just a few counts. The chain carries TRBV6-1 and TRBJ1-6; no reliable D call. CDR1 is MNHNS, CDR2 SASEGT, per germline. The V gene lost 3 bases and the J gene lost 3 bases, with 18 bases spanning the gap. The CDR3 has 18 residues. CDR3 bases: TGTGCCAGCAGTGAGTCCGCTGGTGGGAACTACTATAATTCACCCCTCCACTTT. It encodes CASSESAGGNYYNSPLHF.

The table lists this clone with many counts. This chain uses TRBV30 with TRBJ2-3, with D unresolved. The germline V gene encodes CDR1 GTSNPN and CDR2 SVGIG (reference sequence). Trimming pared 1 base from V and 0 bases from J, leaving 2 bases between. The CDR3 is 12 residues long. The CDR3 DNA sequence: TGTGCCTGGAGTGACAGCACAGATACGCAGTATTTT. Its protein is CAWSDSTDTQYF.

This clone has at least ten counts. The chain joins TRBV20-1 to TRBJ2-1, with 8 bases lining up with TRBD2. This CDR3 region has 14 residues. The germline CDR1 and CDR2 sequences are DFQATT and SNEGSKA (reference sequence). V shed 1 base, J shed 5 bases, and the junction held 4 bases outside the gene matches. As DNA, the CDR3 is TGCAGTGCTAGAGTCGGGAGGGCGAACAATGAGCAGTTCTTC. This gives the protein CSARVGRANNEQFF.

There are many counts of this clone. CDR3 bases: TGTGCCAGTAGTACACCGGACAGGGCGAGTTCACCCCTCCACTTT. Translation gives CASSTPDRASSPLHF. V gene TRBV19 combines with J gene TRBJ1-6, with TRBD1 matching 8 bases. The length of the CDR3 is 15 residues. Germline trimming cut 4 bases from V and 9 bases from J; bases unmatched to any gene: 8. The germline V gene has CDR1 LNHDA and CDR2 SQIVND (reference sequence).

This clone was seen only a few times. This chain joins TRBV6-6 and TRBJ1-2, with D uncertain. The germline V gene has CDR1 MNHNY and CDR2 SVGAGI (reference sequence). Trimming removed 0 bases at V and 2 bases at J, with 16 bases between. The CDR3 totals 17 residues. The CDR3 is CASSYSRAGRLNYGYTF. The DNA for the CDR3 is TGTGCCAGCAGTTACTCGAGGGCAGGTAGATTGAACTATGGCTACACCTTC.

This clone has a count of ten or more. This chain connects TRBV4-3 to TRBJ2-1; D perhaps matches TRBD1 (6 bases). Germline V gives CDR1 LGHNA, CDR2 YSLEER. V was trimmed by 6 bases and J by 6 bases, leaving 27 bases between them. This CDR3 spans 18 amino acids. The CDR3 here is CASSPIPPAGQWGNEQFF. The CDR3 coding sequence is TGCGCCAGCAGTCCCATCCCGCCCGCAGGACAGTGGGGCAATGAGCAGTTCTTC.

The chain links TRBV11-3 to TRBJ2-7; possibly TRBD1 for D (6 bases). The CDR3 covers 16 residues. CDR1 and CDR2 (germline): SGHNT, YENEEA. Trimming removed 3 bases at V and 1 base at J, with 16 bases between. The DNA of the CDR3 is TGTGCCAGCAGCTTCCCCCTAGGACAGAAATCCTACGAGCAGTACTTC. This codes for CASSFPLGQKSYEQYF.

This clone was detected ten times or more. V is TRBV2 and J is TRBJ1-4; the match to TRBD1 covers 8 bases. Germline CDR1 reads SNHLY; CDR2 reads FYNNEI. The J segment lost 13 bases and the V segment lost 4 bases, leaving 11 bases of the junction unmatched. This CDR3 is built from 14 residues. The CDR3 region is CASSGEGQDEGLFF. The CDR3 nucleotides read TGTGCCAGCAGTGGTGAGGGACAGGACGAAGGACTGTTTTTT. Filled out from reference TRBV2 and TRBJ1-4, the complete variable domain reads EPEVTQTPSHQVTQMGQEVILRCVPISNHLYFYWYRQILGQKVEFLVSFYNNEISEKSEIFDDQFSVERPDGSNFTLKIRSTKLEDSAMYFCASSGEGQDEGLFFGSGTQLSVL.

Notes on this clone: A junction boundary mismatches the germline segment, possibly from a read error. The rearrangement links TRBV19 to TRBJ2-2; D possibly corresponds to TRBD2 (5 bases). Germline V gives CDR1 LNHDA, CDR2 SQIVND (reference sequence). This CDR3 has 14 amino acids. CDR3 coding DNA: TGTGCCAGTAGGATGCTACTGTGCACCGGGGAGTTGTTTTTT. It codes for CASRMLLCTGELFF.